These T cell receptor beta chains were read from a single sample in a study of blood T cell repertoires in COVID-19. Method: immunoSEQ multiplex PCR; TCRdb's copy keeps in-frame clones and lacks some. The profile covers some 350,000 clones, with more than 75% appearing a single time and 2.5% to 3% taken by the ten largest. The sample comprised PBMCs or T cells enriched from blood (not recorded which). These receptors all stem from a woman aged 25 to 45 who had recovered from COVID-19. Both conserved end residues are part of each CDR3. Clone size, where shown, is once, few, many, or a class for clones that have expanded.

TRBV19 NA CASSPGLAISTDTQYF
TRBV3-1/TRBV3-2 NA CASSSGGTPYEQYF
TRBV7-2 NA CASSLGGADYGYTF
TRBV3-1/TRBV3-2 NA CASSQTSGRNTGELFF
TRBV10-2 NA CASSESNRQGYEQYF
TRBV10-3 NA CATGTPMNTEAFF
TRBV27 NA CASPLEHLGNEQFF
TRBV28 NA CATLMRAVYGYTF
TRBV29-1 NA CSVAGRLSNEQFF
TRBV5-1 NA CASSLTGWGYTF
TRBV5-6 NA CASSSDGVEVLLMVSGYTF
TRBV28 NA CASSLLAGTGGRYGYTF
TRBV3-1/TRBV3-2 NA CASSQASGETQYF
TRBV11-2 NA CASSRPGQNTEAFF
TRBV7-9 NA CASSLGSTGVFEKLFF
TRBV7-9 NA CASSLIGEGKTQYF
TRBV9 once CASSASRDRVETQYF
TRBV10-3 NA CAISEQTQNYGYTF
TRBV28 NA CASGSYEQFF
TRBV11-2 NA CASSLVQREGLRTDTQYF
TRBV18 NA CASSPTGTSINEQFF
TRBV4-1 few CASSQDSSGALNEQFF
TRBV19 NA CASRQIEAGGRYNEQFF
TRBV2 NA CASEQTSSGNTIYF
TRBV5-4 NA CASSLLQGTGNTIYF
TRBV10-2 NA CASSQMLREPQHF
TRBV4-1 NA CASSQAGTGYEQYF
TRBV4-2 few CASSQEIAGGSNEQYF
TRBV19 NA CASSIELSTSIYGYTF
TRBV5-1 NA CASRAGVEETQYF
TRBV5-1 once CASSLASNTEAFF
TRBV11-2 NA CASSVGSLTDTQYF
TRBV20-1 NA CSASQGEKLFF
TRBV27 NA CASSPQTGDQHYEQYF
TRBV7-8 once CASSTSDVNTEAFF
TRBV6-5 NA CASSYVPGFTEAFF
TRBV30 NA CAWSVGSLYNSPLHF
TRBV30 few CASRGGFYNEQFF